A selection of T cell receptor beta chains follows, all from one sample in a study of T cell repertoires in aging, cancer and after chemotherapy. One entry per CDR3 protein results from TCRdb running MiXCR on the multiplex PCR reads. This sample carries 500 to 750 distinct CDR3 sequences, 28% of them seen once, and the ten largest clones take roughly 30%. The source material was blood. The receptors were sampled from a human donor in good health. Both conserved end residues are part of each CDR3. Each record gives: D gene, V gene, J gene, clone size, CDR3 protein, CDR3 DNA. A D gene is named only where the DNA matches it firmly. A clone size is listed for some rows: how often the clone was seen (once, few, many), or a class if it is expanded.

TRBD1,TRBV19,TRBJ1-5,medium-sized,CASDRDPNQPQHF,TGTGCCAGCGACAGGGATCCCAATCAGCCCCAGCATTTT
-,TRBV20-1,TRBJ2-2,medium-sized,CSASGPSNTGELFF,TGCAGTGCTAGCGGCCCCTCGAACACCGGGGAGCTGTTTTTT
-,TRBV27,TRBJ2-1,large,CASSLVFGEQFF,TGTGCCAGCAGTTTAGTTTTCGGGGAGCAGTTCTTC
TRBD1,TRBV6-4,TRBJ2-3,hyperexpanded,CASSDGQGGTDTQYF,TGTGCCAGCAGTGACGGACAGGGGGGGACAGATACGCAGTATTTT
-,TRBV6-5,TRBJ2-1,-,CASSYSYRGAGDEQFF,TGTGCCAGCAGTTACTCGTACAGGGGTGCGGGGGATGAGCAGTTCTTC
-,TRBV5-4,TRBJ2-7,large,CASSLTGKSSYEQYF,TGTGCCAGCAGCTTGACCGGGAAGAGCTCCTACGAGCAGTACTTC
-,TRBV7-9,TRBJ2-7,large,CASGMSSYEQYF,TGTGCCAGCGGGATGAGCTCCTACGAGCAGTACTTC
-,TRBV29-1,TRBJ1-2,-,CSVRGRGADGYTF,TGCAGCGTGCGGGGTCGGGGGGCGGATGGCTACACCTTC
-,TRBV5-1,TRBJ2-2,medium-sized,CASSPPPTNTGELFF,TGCGCCAGCAGTCCCCCCCCAACGAACACCGGGGAGCTGTTTTTT
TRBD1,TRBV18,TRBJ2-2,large,CASSPLQGADTGELFF,TGTGCCAGCTCACCGCTACAGGGGGCGGACACCGGGGAGCTGTTTTTT
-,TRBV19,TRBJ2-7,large,CASSPLGTTASEQYF,TGTGCCAGTAGCCCTCTTGGGACGACGGCATCCGAGCAGTACTTC
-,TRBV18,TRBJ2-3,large,CASSTRTEQTDTQYF,TGTGCCAGCTCAACCCGGACAGAGCAAACAGATACGCAGTATTTT
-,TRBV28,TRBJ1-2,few,CASISGHRRHGYTF,TGTGCCAGCATTTCGGGACACCGAAGACATGGCTACACCTTC
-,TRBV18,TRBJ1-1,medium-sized,CASSPEKTNTEAFF,TGTGCCAGCTCACCAGAGAAAACGAACACTGAAGCTTTCTTT
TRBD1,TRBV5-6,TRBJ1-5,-,CASSLDWTGVNQPQHF,TGTGCCAGCAGCTTGGACTGGACAGGGGTCAATCAGCCCCAGCATTTT